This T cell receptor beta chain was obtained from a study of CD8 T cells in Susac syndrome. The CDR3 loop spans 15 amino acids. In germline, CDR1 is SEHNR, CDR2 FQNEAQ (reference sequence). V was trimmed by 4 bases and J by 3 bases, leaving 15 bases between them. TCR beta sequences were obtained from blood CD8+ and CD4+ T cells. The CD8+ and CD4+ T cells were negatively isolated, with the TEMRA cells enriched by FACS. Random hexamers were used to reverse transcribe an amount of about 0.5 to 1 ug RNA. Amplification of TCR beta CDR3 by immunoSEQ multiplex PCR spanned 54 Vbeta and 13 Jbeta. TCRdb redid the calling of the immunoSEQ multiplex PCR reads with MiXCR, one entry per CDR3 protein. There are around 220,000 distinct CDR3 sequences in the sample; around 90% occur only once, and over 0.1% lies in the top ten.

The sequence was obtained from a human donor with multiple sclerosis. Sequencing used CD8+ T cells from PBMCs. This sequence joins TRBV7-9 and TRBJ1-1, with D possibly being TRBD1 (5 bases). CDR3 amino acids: CASSYPQGRDTEAFF. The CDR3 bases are TGTGCCAGCAGCTACCCTCAGGGAAGGGACACTGAAGCTTTCTTT.